Listed here are 13 T cell receptor beta chains from one sample, sequenced in a study of cytomegalovirus exposure and HLA in healthy donors. Using immunoSEQ multiplex PCR, the repertoire was profiled, and TCRdb retains in-frame clones only, with some absent. The data show approximately 170,000 clones, with around 85% seen just once and 2% to 2.5% held by the top ten. The sample consisted of PBMCs. Receptors originate from a man younger than 40 in good health and CMV-seropositive.

This clone was observed once. J is TRBJ1-2 and V is TRBV7-9, with a weak D call TRBD1 (5 bases). CDR3 length equals 15 residues. The V and J ends lost 1 base and 4 bases respectively, with 13 bases between them. CDR1 and CDR2 from the germline V gene are SEHNR and FQNEAQ (reference sequence). Here the CDR3 DNA reads TGTGCCAGCAGCTTAGGTGCGGCAGGGTTCTATGGCTACACCTTC. Amino acid sequence: CASSLGAAGFYGYTF.

This rearrangement joins TRBV9 to TRBJ1-3; 9 bases align to TRBD1. The CDR3 sequence is 16 residues long. CDR1 and CDR2 from the germline V gene are SGDLS and YYNGEE. V lost 3 bases to trimming and J lost 0 bases; unmatched junction nucleotides: 4. The CDR3: CASSGGTGNSGNTIYF. For the CDR3, the DNA is TGTGCCAGCAGCGGCGGGACAGGGAACTCTGGAAACACCATATATTTT. Full variable domain (missing parts from reference TRBV9 and TRBJ1-3): DSGVTQTPKHLITATGQRVTLRCSPRSGDLSVYWYQQSLDQGLQFLIQYYNGEERAKGNILERFSAQQFPDLHSELNLSSLELGDSALYFCASSGGTGNSGNTIYFGEGSWLTVV.

There are many counts of this clone. The V gene is TRBV4-2, the J gene TRBJ1-2; no clear D gene. V was trimmed by 1 base and J by 5 bases, leaving 14 bases between them. This CDR3 region has 15 residues. Germline V CDR1 and CDR2: LGHNA, YNFKEQ. The CDR3 loop reads CASSQVETGEYGYTF. The CDR3 coding sequence is TGTGCCAGCAGCCAAGTAGAAACCGGGGAGTATGGCTACACCTTC.

The gene calls are TRBV6-5 and TRBJ2-7, with 9 bases lining up with TRBD1. The CDR3 length is 13 residues. The germline CDR1 and CDR2 sequences are MNHEY and SVGAGI. Trimming at V came to 5 bases and at J to 3 bases, leaving 2 bases not matched to a gene. CDR3 protein: CASSNRGLYEQYF. The CDR3 DNA reads as TGTGCCAGCAGTAACAGGGGGCTCTACGAGCAGTACTTC.

The V and J genes are TRBV14 and TRBJ2-5; a weak D match, TRBD2 (6 bases). The CDR3 runs 14 residues. Germline values: CDR1 SGHDN, CDR2 FVKESK. The germline V and J ends were trimmed by 4 bases and 8 bases, with 17 bases remaining between them. The CDR3 reads CASSPSGLVVTQYF. The CDR3 DNA follows: TGTGCCAGCAGCCCTTCGGGACTCGTCGTAACCCAGTACTTC.

The chain employs TRBV27 and TRBJ2-3, with 8 bases fitting TRBD2. Germline lookup yields CDR1 MNHEY and CDR2 SMNVEV (reference sequence). Losses at the gene ends were 5 bases for V and 3 bases for J; bases not matched to a gene: 10. CDR3 length: 16 residues. This CDR3 is CASSRKRGMVTDTQYF. CDR3 sequence (DNA): TGTGCCAGCAGTCGTAAGCGGGGGATGGTAACAGATACGCAGTATTTT.

The CDR3: CASSRGDAGQRAYNEQFF. The CDR3 DNA reads TGTGCCAGCAGCCGGGGGGATGCGGGGCAAAGGGCCTACAATGAGCAGTTCTTC. This chain links TRBV9 with TRBJ2-1, with 7 positions matching TRBD2. The germline V gene has CDR1 SGDLS and CDR2 YYNGEE. The CDR3 has 18 amino acids. Trimming took 4 bases from V and 2 from J; bases not matched to a gene: 15.

V usage is TRBV6-1 and J usage is TRBJ2-5; 12 bases fit TRBD2. The CDR3 covers 13 residues. Germline lookup yields CDR1 MNHNS and CDR2 SASEGT. The J segment lost 5 bases and the V segment lost 5 bases, leaving 0 bases of the junction unmatched. The CDR3 sequence is CASSLAGGETQYF. CDR3 nucleotide sequence: TGTGCCAGCAGTCTAGCGGGGGGGGAGACCCAGTACTTC.

The genes are TRBV5-1 and TRBJ2-5; TRBD1 matches at 8 bases. The CDR3 contains 14 residues. Germline V gene sequence: CDR1 SGHRS, CDR2 YFSETQ. J was trimmed by 5 bases and V by 3 bases; bases with no gene match: 6. CDR3 in amino acids: CASSSANRGETQYF. Here the CDR3 DNA reads TGCGCCAGCAGCTCCGCAAACAGGGGGGAGACCCAGTACTTC.

V usage is TRBV5-1 and J usage is TRBJ2-7; TRBD1 matches at 9 bases. The germline CDR1 and CDR2 sequences are SGHRS and YFSETQ. V was pared by 1 base and J by 7 bases, with 6 bases of the junction left unmatched. The CDR3 has 14 residues. The CDR3 DNA follows: TGCGCCAGCAGCTTGACAGGGGGCGAAGGGGAGCAGTACTTC. Amino acid sequence: CASSLTGGEGEQYF.

The chain links TRBV11-3 to TRBJ2-3; maybe TRBD2 (7 bases). The CDR3 is 16 residues long. V was clipped by 5 bases and J by 7 bases, with 22 bases between them. Germline V lookup: CDR1 SGHNT, CDR2 YENEEA. DNA for the CDR3: TGTGCCAGCAGCCCCCCGGGGAGGGGGGGCAAGAATACGCAGTATTTT. Protein sequence: CASSPPGRGGKNTQYF. Full variable domain (rest looked up from reference TRBV11-3 and TRBJ2-3): EAGVVQSPRYKIIEKKQPVAFWCNPISGHNTLYWYLQNLGQGPELLIRYENEEAVDDSQLPKDRFSAERLKGVDSTLKIQPAELGDSAVYLCASSPPGRGGKNTQYFGPGTRLTVL.

V usage is TRBV2 and J usage is TRBJ2-1; D might be TRBD1 (6 bases). Germline V gives CDR1 SNHLY, CDR2 FYNNEI. The CDR3 length is 14 residues. V dropped 8 bases and J dropped 0 bases, with 11 bases sitting between them. The CDR3 DNA follows: TGTGCCAGCCCTACAGGGTCCTCCTACAATGAGCAGTTCTTC. This codes for CASPTGSSYNEQFF. Looking up the rest from reference TRBV2 and TRBJ2-1 gives the full variable domain: EPEVTQTPSHQVTQMGQEVILRCVPISNHLYFYWYRQILGQKVEFLVSFYNNEISEKSEIFDDQFSVERPDGSNFTLKIRSTKLEDSAMYFCASPTGSSYNEQFFGPGTRLTVL.

This clone showed up just once. The V call is TRBV6-4, the J call TRBJ2-3; 12 bases map to TRBD2. Losses at the gene ends were 4 bases for V and 4 bases for J; bases not matched to a gene: 0. The CDR3 totals 14 residues. Germline V gene data show CDR1 as MRHNA and CDR2 as SNTAGT. CDR3 DNA: TGTGCCAGCAGTGCTAGCGGGGGGGCAGATACGCAGTATTTT. This sequence encodes CASSASGGADTQYF.